The present entry profiles one TCR beta chain with its context. Its target is unknown. There were likely unrecorded immune exposures, though donors were nominally healthy when sampled. PCR employed 60 Vbeta and 13 Jbeta primers. TCRdb's copy holds only in-frame clones and misses some; the assay was immunoSEQ multiplex PCR. Altogether about 100,000 clones are present, about 76% being singletons, with the ten largest covering roughly 6.9%. The sample belongs to a study of cytomegalovirus exposure and HLA in healthy donors. Findings and caveats of the study: For most TCR beta V segments, an earlier analysis put the productive rate at about 90% or about 30% of the time. Cytomegalovirus association was assigned to approximately 180 TCR beta chains.

The ends lost 3 bases at V and 4 bases at J; junction bases unmatched: 5. Germline loops: CDR1 LGHNT, CDR2 FRNRAP. The CDR3 sequence is 14 residues long. The TCR was taken from a man aged 35 to 55 in good health and CMV-seropositive. Sample: PBMCs. The gene calls are TRBV12-5 and TRBJ2-7; TRBD2 matches at 8 bases. The CDR3: CASGFSGGAYEQYF. The CDR3 coding sequence is TGTGCTAGTGGTTTCAGCGGGGGAGCGTACGAGCAGTACTTC.